Presented here are 4 T cell receptor beta chains from one specimen sequenced in a study of blood T cell repertoires in COVID-19. Generated by immunoSEQ multiplex PCR, the TCRdb table keeps only in-frame clones and is missing some. The sample includes tens of thousands of clones, roughly 78% seen only once; the top ten take about 3.5%. Sample: peripheral blood. The receptors were gathered from a man aged 55 to 70 with acute or convalescent COVID-19.

The chain links TRBV19 to TRBJ1-5; TRBD1 matches 10 bases. The CDR3 has 13 amino acids. The germline CDR1 and CDR2 sequences are LNHDA and SQIVND (reference sequence). V lost 6 bases to trimming and J lost 4 bases; unmatched junction nucleotides: 0. CDR3 DNA: TGTGCCAGTAGGGACAGGGGGAATCAGCCCCAGCATTTT. This translates into CASRDRGNQPQHF. The whole variable domain, remainder taken from reference TRBV19 and TRBJ1-5, is DGGITQSPKYLFRKEGQNVTLSCEQNLNHDAMYWYRQDPGQGLRLIYYSQIVNDFQKGDIAEGYSVSREKKESFPLTVTSAQKNPTAFYLCASRDRGNQPQHFGDGTRLSIL.

The gene calls are TRBV10-3 and TRBJ1-2; 7 nucleotides line up with TRBD1. V trimming: 6 bases; J trimming: 8 bases; junction bases outside the gene matches: 15. This CDR3 has 15 amino acids. Germline loops: CDR1 ENHRY, CDR2 SYGVKD. DNA for the CDR3: TGTGCCATCAGCCCCCTCGACAGGGTGACTCAGGGCTACACCTTC. This encodes CAISPLDRVTQGYTF.

This chain uses TRBV28 with TRBJ1-1; D is undetermined. V lost 3 bases, J lost 2 bases, and 13 bases lay in between. This CDR3 contains 15 residues. Looked up from germline, CDR1 is MDHEN and CDR2 is SYDVKM. CDR3 nucleotides: TGTGCCAGCAGTTTTGATCCACAGTCTAACACTGAAGCTTTCTTT. It specifies CASSFDPQSNTEAFF.

The rearrangement links TRBV7-8 to TRBJ2-3, with D possibly TRBD1 on 6 matching bases. Germline V gene lookup returns CDR1 SGHVS and CDR2 FQNEAQ. The CDR3 loop spans 15 amino acids. Trimming removed 5 bases at V and 7 bases at J, with 19 bases between. DNA of the CDR3: TGTGCCAGCAGCCAAAGGGGGACCCCCCAATATACGCAGTATTTT. This codes for CASSQRGTPQYTQYF.